This TCR beta chain was documented in a study of T cell therapy after organ transplantation. Method: immunoSEQ multiplex PCR; TCRdb's copy keeps in-frame clones and lacks some. The data show 20,000 or so clones, roughly four fifths seen once. Time point noted: 4-8 weeks after completion of therapy. V was pared by 5 bases and J by 4 bases, with 7 bases of the junction left unmatched. The CDR3 extends over 14 amino acids. CDR1 is SGHTA and CDR2 is FQGTGA in the germline V gene. The table lists this clone with a few counts. Its antigen is not identified. The origin of this receptor is a human patient who had received a solid organ transplant and had CMV disease. The graft donor may have given rise to some T cells. This sample comprised CD8+ T cells from blood, obtained after autologous CMV-specific T cell therapy. V usage is TRBV7-3 and J usage is TRBJ1-2, with 7 nucleotides matching TRBD1. CDR3 coding DNA: TGTGCCAGCAGCCCCGCAGGGGGGGCCTATGGCTACACCTTC. Its translation is CASSPAGGAYGYTF.